The present T cell receptor (beta chain) was sequenced within a study of a mutant IDH1 vaccine in newly diagnosed glioma. Study overall: Patients previously underwent radiotherapy, temozolomide, or both, and most underwent both.

Concerning this clone: Antigen specificity is unknown.

Only in-frame clones appear in the TCRdb table, and some are missing; sequencing was by immunoSEQ multiplex PCR. The sample carries roughly 50,000 clones, roughly 80% recorded once. Time point specified: week 35, safety follow-up. The content of each vaccine dose was 300 ug of mutant IDH1 20-mer peptide, and topical imiquimod accompanied it. This clonotype was sampled from a woman between 18 and 29 years old with glioma. The sample consisted of PBMCs, taken from a glioma patient whose treatment included an IDH1 peptide vaccine.

This CDR3 reads CASSFKGGYEQYF. DNA of the CDR3: TGCGCCAGCAGCTTTAAGGGGGGCTACGAGCAGTACTTC. This chain links TRBV5-1 with TRBJ2-7; the D gene could be TRBD1 or TRBD2 (6 bases each). V was clipped by 2 bases and J by 3 bases, with 9 bases between them. In germline, CDR1 is SGHRS, CDR2 YFSETQ. The CDR3 runs to 13 residues. The whole variable domain, filled in from reference TRBV5-1 and TRBJ2-7, reads KAGVTQTPRYLIKTRGQQVTLSCSPISGHRSVSWYQQTPGQGLQFLFEYFSETQRNKGNFPGRFSGRQFSNSRSEMNVSTLELGDSALYLCASSFKGGYEQYFGPGTRLTVT.